Here is one T cell receptor (beta chain) with its context. Its matching antigen is unknown. This record belongs to a study of T cells in localized non-small cell lung cancer. Whole-study findings and limits: Among the top 100 tumor clones, a median around 62 appeared in adjacent lung. Those with higher blood T cell density had longer overall survival. Heterogeneity within the tumor remains possible, as just one region underwent sequencing.

With 1 base removed from V and 6 bases from J, the gap between germline ends came to 10 bases. CDR1 LGHNA and CDR2 YNFKEQ come from the germline V gene. The length of the CDR3 is 14 residues. Sequencing was performed with immunoSEQ multiplex PCR; in TCRdb, only in-frame clones are kept and a portion is missing. The sample records about 29,000 clones, 89% being singletons. Sequenced material: peripheral blood, taken before any cancer treatment. This receptor was obtained from a woman aged 40 to 75 with stage I lung adenocarcinoma. The chain employs TRBV4-2 and TRBJ1-3; no reliable D call. The CDR3 protein is CASSQGPEVNTIYF. The DNA for the CDR3 is TGTGCCAGCAGCCAAGGCCCCGAAGTAAACACCATATATTTT.